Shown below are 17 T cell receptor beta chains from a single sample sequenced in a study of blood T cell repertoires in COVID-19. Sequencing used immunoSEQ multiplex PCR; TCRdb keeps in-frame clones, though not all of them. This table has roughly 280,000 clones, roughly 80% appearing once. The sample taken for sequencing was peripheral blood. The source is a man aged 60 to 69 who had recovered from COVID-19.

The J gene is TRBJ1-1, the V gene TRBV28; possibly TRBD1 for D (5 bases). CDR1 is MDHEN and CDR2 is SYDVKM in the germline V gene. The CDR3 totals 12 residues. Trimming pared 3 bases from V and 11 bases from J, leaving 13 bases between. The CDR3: CASSFGEGAAFF. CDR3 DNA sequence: TGTGCCAGCAGTTTCGGAGAAGGGGCCGCTTTCTTT.

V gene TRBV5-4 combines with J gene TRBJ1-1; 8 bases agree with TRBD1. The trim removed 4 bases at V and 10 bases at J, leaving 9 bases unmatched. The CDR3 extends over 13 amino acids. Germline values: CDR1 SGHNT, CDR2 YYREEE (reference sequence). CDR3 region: CASSVGRGPGAFF. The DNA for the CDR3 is TGTGCCAGCAGCGTGGGCAGGGGGCCCGGAGCTTTCTTT.

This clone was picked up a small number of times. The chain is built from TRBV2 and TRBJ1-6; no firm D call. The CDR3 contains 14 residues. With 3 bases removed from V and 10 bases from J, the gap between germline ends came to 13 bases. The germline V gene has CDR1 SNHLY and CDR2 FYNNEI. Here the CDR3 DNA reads TGTGCCAGCAGTGATGAACGGGTTCAATCACCCCTCCACTTT. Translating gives CASSDERVQSPLHF.

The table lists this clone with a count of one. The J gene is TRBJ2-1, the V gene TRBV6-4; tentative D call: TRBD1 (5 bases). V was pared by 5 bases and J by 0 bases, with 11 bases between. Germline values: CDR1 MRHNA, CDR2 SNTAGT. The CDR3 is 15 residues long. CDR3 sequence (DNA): TGTGCCAGCAGTATACAGGCTAGCTCCTACAATGAGCAGTTCTTC. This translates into CASSIQASSYNEQFF.

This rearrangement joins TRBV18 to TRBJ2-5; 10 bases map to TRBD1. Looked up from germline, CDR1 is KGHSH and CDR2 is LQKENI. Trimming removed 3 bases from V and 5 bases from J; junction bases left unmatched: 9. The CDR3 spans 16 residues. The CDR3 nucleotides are TGTGCCAGCTCACCCCTGGACAGGGGGTTGTTGGAGACCCAGTACTTC. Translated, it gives CASSPLDRGLLETQYF.

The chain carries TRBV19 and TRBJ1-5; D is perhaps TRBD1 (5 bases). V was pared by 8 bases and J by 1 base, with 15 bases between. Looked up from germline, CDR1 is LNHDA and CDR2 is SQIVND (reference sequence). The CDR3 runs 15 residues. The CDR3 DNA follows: TGTGCCAGTCGGCCGGGAGGGGAGAGCAATCAGCCCCAGCATTTT. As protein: CASRPGGESNQPQHF.

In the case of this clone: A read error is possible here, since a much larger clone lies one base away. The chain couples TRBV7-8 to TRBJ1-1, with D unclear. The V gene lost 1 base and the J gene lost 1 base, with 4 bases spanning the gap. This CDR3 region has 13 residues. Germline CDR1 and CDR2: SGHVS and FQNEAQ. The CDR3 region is CASSLGENTEAFF. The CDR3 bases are TGTGCCAGCAGCTTAGGAGAGAACACTGAAGCTTTCTTT. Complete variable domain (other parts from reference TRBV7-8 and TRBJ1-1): GAGVSQSPRYKVAKRGQDVALRCDPISGHVSLFWYQQALGQGPEFLTYFQNEAQLDKSGLPSDRFFAERPEGSVSTLKIQRTQQEDSAVYLCASSLGENTEAFFGQGTRLTVV.

CDR3 in DNA: TGCGCCAGCAGCTTGGAAGGGGGCGGAGGGTCACCCCTCCACTTT. Protein: CASSLEGGGGSPLHF. This rearrangement joins TRBV5-1 to TRBJ1-6, with TRBD1 identical over 7 bases. With 0 bases clipped from V and 10 bases from J, the junction kept 7 bases outside the gene matches. CDR3 size: 15 residues. Germline CDR1 is SGHRS and CDR2 is YFSETQ. Based on the CDR3 plus reference TRBV5-1 and TRBJ1-6, the full variable domain is KAGVTQTPRYLIKTRGQQVTLSCSPISGHRSVSWYQQTPGQGLQFLFEYFSETQRNKGNFPGRFSGRQFSNSRSEMNVSTLELGDSALYLCASSLEGGGGSPLHFGNGTRLTVT.

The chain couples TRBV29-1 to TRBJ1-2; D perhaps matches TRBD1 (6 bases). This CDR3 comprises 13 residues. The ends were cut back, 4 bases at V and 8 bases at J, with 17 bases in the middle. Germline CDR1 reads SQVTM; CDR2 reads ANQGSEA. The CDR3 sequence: CSVGTGKGGGYTF. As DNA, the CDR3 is TGCAGCGTTGGTACAGGGAAAGGGGGAGGCTACACCTTC. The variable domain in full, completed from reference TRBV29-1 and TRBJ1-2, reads SAVISQKPSRDICQRGTSLTIQCQVDSQVTMMFWYRQQPGQSLTLIATANQGSEATYESGFVIDKFPISRPNLTFSTLTVSNMSPEDSSIYLCSVGTGKGGGYTFGSGTRLTVV.

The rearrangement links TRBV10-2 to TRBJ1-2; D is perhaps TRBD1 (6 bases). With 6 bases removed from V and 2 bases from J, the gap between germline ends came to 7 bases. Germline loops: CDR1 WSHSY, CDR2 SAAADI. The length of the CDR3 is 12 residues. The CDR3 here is CASRTGNYGYTF. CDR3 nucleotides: TGCGCCAGCAGAACAGGGAACTATGGCTACACCTTC.

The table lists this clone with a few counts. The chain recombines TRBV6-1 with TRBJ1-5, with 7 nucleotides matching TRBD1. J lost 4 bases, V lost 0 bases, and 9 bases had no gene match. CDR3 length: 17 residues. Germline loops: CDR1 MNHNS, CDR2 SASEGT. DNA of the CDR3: TGTGCCAGCAGTGAAGCGCGGACAGGCGGACGGAATCAGCCCCAGCATTTT. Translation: CASSEARTGGRNQPQHF.

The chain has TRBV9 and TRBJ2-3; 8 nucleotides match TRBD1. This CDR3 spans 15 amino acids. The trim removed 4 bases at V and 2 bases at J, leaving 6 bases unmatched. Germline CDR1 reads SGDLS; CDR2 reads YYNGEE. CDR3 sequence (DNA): TGTGCCAGCAGCATAATGACAGGGGCCACAGATACGCAGTATTTT. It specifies CASSIMTGATDTQYF.

The CDR3 loop reads CASSYQGDRSSRAFF. Here the CDR3 DNA reads TGTGCCAGCAGTTACCAGGGCGACAGGTCAAGCAGAGCTTTCTTT. This rearrangement joins TRBV6-6 to TRBJ1-1; D perhaps matches TRBD1 (6 bases). Germline lookup yields CDR1 MNHNY and CDR2 SVGAGI (reference sequence). CDR3 size: 15 residues. Trimming cost V 2 bases and J 10 bases, with 20 bases left between them.

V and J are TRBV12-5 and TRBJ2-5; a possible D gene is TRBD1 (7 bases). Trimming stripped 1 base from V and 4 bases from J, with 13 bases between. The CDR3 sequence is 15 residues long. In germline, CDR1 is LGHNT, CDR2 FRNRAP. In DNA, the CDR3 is TGTGCTAGTGGTTTGGGTTACAGGGGAGGAGAGACCCAGTACTTC. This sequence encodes CASGLGYRGGETQYF. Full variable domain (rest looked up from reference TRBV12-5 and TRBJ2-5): DARVTQTPRHKVTEMGQEVTMRCQPILGHNTVFWYRQTMMQGLELLAYFRNRAPLDDSGMPKDRFSAEMPDATLATLKIQPSEPRDSAVYFCASGLGYRGGETQYFGPGTRLLVL.

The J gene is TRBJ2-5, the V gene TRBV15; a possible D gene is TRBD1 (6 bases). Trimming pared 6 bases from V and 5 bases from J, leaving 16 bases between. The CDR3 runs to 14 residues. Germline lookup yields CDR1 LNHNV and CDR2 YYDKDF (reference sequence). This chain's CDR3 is CATSRQTGTETQYF. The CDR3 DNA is TGTGCCACCAGTCGACAGACAGGTACGGAGACCCAGTACTTC.

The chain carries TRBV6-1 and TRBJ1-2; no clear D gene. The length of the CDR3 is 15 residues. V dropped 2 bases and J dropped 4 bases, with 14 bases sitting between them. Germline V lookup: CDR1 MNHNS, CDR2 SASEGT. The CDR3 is CASSEQLLPGYGYTF. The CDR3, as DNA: TGTGCCAGCAGTGAACAACTTCTTCCGGGCTATGGCTACACCTTC.

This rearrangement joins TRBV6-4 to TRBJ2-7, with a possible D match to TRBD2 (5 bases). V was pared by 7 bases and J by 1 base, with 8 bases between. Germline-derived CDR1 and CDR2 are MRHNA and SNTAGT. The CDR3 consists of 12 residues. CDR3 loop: CASTRGSYEQYF. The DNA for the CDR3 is TGTGCCAGCACCCGGGGTTCCTACGAGCAGTACTTC.